This TCR beta chain came from a study of T cell responses to AZD1222 COVID-19 vaccine. Whole-study findings and limits: Donors were mostly white British, more females; clonal diversity possibly underestimated. Following two doses of AZD1222, Spike-specific TCR breadth and depth rose. In all cases, repertoires were sampled only after the peak T cell response.

Here immunoSEQ multiplex PCR was the method, and the copy in TCRdb shows in-frame clones only, minus some. The sample contains some 170,000 clones, 85% to 95% of which appear only once. To note about this clone: What it binds is not known.

The V gene's germline CDR1 is KGHSH and CDR2 LQKENI. The CDR3 is 14 residues long. The V and J ends lost 4 bases and 1 base, in that order; junction bases with no gene match: 2. The chain joins TRBV18 to TRBJ1-1; 8 positions agree with TRBD1. The TCR sequence derives from an adult in good health. Specimen: peripheral blood, collected on day 0 of AZD1222 vaccination. CDR3 nucleotide sequence: TGTGCCAGCTCACTTGGGACAGGGAACACTGAAGCTTTCTTT. Translating it yields CASSLGTGNTEAFF.